Sequencing of this TCR beta chain was carried out in a study of blood T cells in healthy people across ages. Study-wide results and limits: When set beside aged donors, long-lived donors presented more naive CD4+ cells and higher diversity.

Per sample, no less than 5 micrograms of total RNA were extracted. Using a J-beta primer mix together with a sample-barcoded 5' primer, a second PCR was run for roughly 7 to 11 cycles. Each cDNA molecule was tagged by a template-switch adaptor that had 12 random nucleotides. All samples yielded 2.5 million or more CDR3-containing paired-end reads. One entry per CDR3 protein results from TCRdb running MiXCR on the 5' RACE reads. The sample has 600,000 to 850,000 distinct CDR3 sequences; 20% to 30% are singletons. CDR1 DFQATT and CDR2 SNEGSKA come from the germline V gene (reference sequence). After removal of 6 bases from V and 2 bases from J, the junction contained 14 bases not matched to a gene. The CDR3 loop spans 17 amino acids. As regards this clonotype: No antigen is known for it.

Separately, the same data were catalogued under a study of T cells of mothers and their children.

Sequences were obtained from blood. This TCR came from a boy between 10 and 17 years old in good health. The V gene is TRBV20-1, the J gene TRBJ2-3; 10 positions match TRBD2. In DNA form, the CDR3 reads TGCAGTGCCCCCCAACTAGCGGGACGAACCTCCACAGATACGCAGTATTTT. Amino acids: CSAPQLAGRTSTDTQYF.